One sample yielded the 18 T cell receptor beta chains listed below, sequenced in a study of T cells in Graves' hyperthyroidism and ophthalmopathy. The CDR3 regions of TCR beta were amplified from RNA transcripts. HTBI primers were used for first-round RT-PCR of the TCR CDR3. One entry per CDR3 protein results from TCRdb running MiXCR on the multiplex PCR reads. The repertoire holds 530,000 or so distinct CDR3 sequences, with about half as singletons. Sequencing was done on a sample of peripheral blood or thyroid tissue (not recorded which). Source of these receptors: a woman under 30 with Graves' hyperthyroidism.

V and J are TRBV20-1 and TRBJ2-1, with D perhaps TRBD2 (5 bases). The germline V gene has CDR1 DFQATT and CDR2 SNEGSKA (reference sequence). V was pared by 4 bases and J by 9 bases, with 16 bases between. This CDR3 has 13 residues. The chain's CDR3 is CSAMPPRTGEQFF. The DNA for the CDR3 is TGCAGTGCTATGCCCCCGCGGACTGGTGAGCAGTTCTTC.

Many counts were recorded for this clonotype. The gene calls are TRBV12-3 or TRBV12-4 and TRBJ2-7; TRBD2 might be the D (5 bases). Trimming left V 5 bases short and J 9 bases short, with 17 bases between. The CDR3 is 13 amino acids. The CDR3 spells CASSPDRILAQYF. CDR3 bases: TGTGCCAGCAGTCCTGACCGAATCCTAGCGCAGTACTTC.

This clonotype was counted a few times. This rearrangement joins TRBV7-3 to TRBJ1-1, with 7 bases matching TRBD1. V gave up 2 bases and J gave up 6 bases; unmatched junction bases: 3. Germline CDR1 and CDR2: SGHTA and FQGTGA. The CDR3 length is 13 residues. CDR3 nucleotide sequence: TGTGCCAGCAGCTTAGAGGGGGCAGCTGAAGCTTTCTTT. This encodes CASSLEGAAEAFF.

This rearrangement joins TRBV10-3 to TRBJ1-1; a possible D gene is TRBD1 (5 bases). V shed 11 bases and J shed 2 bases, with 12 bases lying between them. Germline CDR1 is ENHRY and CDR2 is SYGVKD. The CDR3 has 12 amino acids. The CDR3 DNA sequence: TGTGCCGTGAGCCGGGACAACACTGAAGCTTTCTTT. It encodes CAVSRDNTEAFF.

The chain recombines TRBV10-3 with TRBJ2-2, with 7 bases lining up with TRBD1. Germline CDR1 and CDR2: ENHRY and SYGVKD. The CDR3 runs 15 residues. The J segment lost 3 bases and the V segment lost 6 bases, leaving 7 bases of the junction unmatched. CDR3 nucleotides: TGTGCCATCAGCGGACAGGTCGTGGACACCGGGGAGCTGTTTTTT. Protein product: CAISGQVVDTGELFF.

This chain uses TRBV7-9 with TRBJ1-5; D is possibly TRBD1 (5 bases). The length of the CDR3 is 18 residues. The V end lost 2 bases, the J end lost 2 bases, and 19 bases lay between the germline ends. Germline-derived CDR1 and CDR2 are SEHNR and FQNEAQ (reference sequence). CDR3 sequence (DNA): TGTGCCAGCAGCTTACAGGAAGGCCAGGGCCCTCGCAATCAGCCCCAGCATTTT. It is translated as CASSLQEGQGPRNQPQHF.

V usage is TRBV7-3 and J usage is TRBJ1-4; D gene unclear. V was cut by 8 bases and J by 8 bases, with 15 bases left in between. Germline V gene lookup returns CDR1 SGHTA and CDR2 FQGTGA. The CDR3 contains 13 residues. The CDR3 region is CASAGRSGEKLFF. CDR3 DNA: TGTGCCAGCGCCGGTAGAAGTGGGGAAAAACTGTTTTTT.

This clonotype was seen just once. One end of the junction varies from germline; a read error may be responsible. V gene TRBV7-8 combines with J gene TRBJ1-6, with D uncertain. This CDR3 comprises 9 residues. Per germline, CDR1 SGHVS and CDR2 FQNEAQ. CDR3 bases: TGTGCCAGCAGCCGTGGACCTCCATTC. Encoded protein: CASSRGPPF.

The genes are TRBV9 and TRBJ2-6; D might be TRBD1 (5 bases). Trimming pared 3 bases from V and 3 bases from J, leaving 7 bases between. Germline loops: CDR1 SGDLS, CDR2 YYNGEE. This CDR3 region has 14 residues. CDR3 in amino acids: CASSAGFGANVLTF. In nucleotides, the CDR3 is TGTGCCAGCAGCGCAGGGTTTGGGGCCAACGTCCTGACTTTC.

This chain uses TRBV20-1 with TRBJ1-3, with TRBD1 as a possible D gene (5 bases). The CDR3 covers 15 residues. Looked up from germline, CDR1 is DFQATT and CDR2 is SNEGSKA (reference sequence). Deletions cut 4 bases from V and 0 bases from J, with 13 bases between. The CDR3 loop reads CSAKRGSASGNTIYF. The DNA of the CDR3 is TGCAGTGCTAAACGGGGCAGTGCCTCTGGAAACACCATATATTTT.

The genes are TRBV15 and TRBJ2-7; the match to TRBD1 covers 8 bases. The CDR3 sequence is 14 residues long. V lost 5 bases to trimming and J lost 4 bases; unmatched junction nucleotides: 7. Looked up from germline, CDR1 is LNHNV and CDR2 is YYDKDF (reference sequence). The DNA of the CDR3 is TGTGCCACCAGCCCGCAGGGGGCCTTTTACGAGCAGTACTTC. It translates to CATSPQGAFYEQYF. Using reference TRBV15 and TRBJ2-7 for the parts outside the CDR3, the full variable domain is DAMVIQNPRYQVTQFGKPVTLSCSQTLNHNVMYWYQQKSSQAPKLLFHYYDKDFNNEADTPDNFQSRRPNTSFCFLDIRSPGLGDTAMYLCATSPQGAFYEQYFGPGTRLTVT.

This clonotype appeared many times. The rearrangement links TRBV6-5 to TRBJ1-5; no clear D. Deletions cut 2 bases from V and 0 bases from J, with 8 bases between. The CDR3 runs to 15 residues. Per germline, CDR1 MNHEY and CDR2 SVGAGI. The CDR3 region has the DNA TGTGCCAGCAGTTACGATCAATATAGCAATCAGCCCCAGCATTTT. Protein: CASSYDQYSNQPQHF.

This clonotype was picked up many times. The chain's CDR3 is CASRGPGETPNTGELFF. In DNA form, the CDR3 reads TGTGCCAGCAGGGGGCCCGGGGAAACCCCTAACACCGGGGAGCTGTTTTTT. The chain combines TRBV2 with TRBJ2-2, with D perhaps TRBD1 or TRBD2 (5 bases each). There are 17 residues in the CDR3. Germline V gene lookup returns CDR1 SNHLY and CDR2 FYNNEI. V lost 6 bases and J 2 bases, leaving 19 bases between the germline ends.

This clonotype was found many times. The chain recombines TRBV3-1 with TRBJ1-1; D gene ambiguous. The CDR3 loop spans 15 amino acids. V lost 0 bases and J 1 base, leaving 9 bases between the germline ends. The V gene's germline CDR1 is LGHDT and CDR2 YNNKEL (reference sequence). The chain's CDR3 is CASSQERAANTEAFF. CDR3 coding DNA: TGTGCCAGCAGCCAAGAAAGGGCGGCGAACACTGAAGCTTTCTTT.

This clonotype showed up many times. The DNA for the CDR3 is TGTGCCAGCAGCTTGGCCCCGGTATTGAGGACCGGGGAGCTGTTTTTT. Protein product: CASSLAPVLRTGELFF. The rearrangement joins TRBV5-6 to TRBJ2-2; D is unresolved. V gave up 0 bases and J gave up 5 bases, with 14 bases separating them. This CDR3 spans 16 amino acids. Germline assignment: CDR1 SGHDT and CDR2 YYEEEE.

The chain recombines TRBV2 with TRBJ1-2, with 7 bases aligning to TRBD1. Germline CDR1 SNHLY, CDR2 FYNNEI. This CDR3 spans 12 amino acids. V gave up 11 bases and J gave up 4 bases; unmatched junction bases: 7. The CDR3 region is CAPNNRGYGYTF. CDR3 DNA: TGTGCCCCGAACAACAGGGGCTATGGCTACACCTTC.

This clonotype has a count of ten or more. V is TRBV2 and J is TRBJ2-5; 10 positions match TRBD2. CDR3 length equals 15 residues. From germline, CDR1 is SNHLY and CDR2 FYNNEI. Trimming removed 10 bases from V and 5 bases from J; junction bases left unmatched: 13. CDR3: CATNKPSGRRETQYF. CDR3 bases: TGTGCCACCAATAAACCTAGCGGGAGAAGGGAGACCCAGTACTTC.

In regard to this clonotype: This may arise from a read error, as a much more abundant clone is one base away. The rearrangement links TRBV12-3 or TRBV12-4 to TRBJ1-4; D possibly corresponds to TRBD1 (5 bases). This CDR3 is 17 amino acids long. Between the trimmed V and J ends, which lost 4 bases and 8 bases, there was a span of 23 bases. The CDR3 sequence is CASSSTSTSTWGEKLFF. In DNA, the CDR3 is TGTGCCAGCAGTTCAACCTCTACCTCGACATGGGGGGAAAAACTGTTTTTT.